This record looks at one TCR beta chain sequence and its context. The data were obtained in a study of blood T cell repertoires in COVID-19. Study-level background: Italy, Spain and the United States were the sources of the convalescent and acute COVID-19 samples. In each case, the material was cDNA or gDNA derived from T cells, B-cell-depleted T cells, or PBMCs.

Authors' data handling: Reference gene primers were amplified, and this amplification served to estimate nucleated cell counts. Data came from immunoSEQ multiplex PCR; TCRdb stores just in-frame clones and leaves some out. That table is the source of V, J and clone size, and D and trimming were worked out from the DNA. Of hundreds of thousands of clones listed, about nine tenths are singletons. V lost 8 bases and J lost 5; bases outside the gene matches: 8. Germline V gene data show CDR1 as LGHNT and CDR2 as FRNRAP. CDR3 length: 13 residues. The receptor's source is a woman in her thirties with active or convalescent COVID-19. Sequencing used peripheral blood. The chain links TRBV12-5 to TRBJ2-5, with TRBD2 matching 7 bases. The CDR3, as DNA: TGTGCTAGTTCTAGCGGAAGTTGGGAGACCCAGTACTTC. Its protein product is CASSSGSWETQYF.